Given below is one TCR beta chain in context. Its antigen is currently unknown. The sample originates from a study of T-cell memory formation after mild COVID-19. Overall study context: Largely, TCR clusters stayed within a single donor.

The study, taken as a whole, reports: Clones that contracted from day 15 to 85 were balanced CD4/CD8, while later expanders leaned CD4+. Clones which contracted sat mainly in CM and EM if CD4+, and in EMRA if CD8+.

TCR alpha and TCR beta cDNA libraries with sample barcodes and UMIs came from 5'RACE using constant-segment primers. Using its own MiXCR run on the 5' RACE reads, TCRdb lists one record per CDR3 protein. This repertoire shows about 350,000 distinct CDR3 sequences, 20% to 25% found once; its top ten account for 20% to 25%. The germline V gene has CDR1 MNHEY and CDR2 SVGAGI. CDR3 length: 12 amino acids. V was trimmed by 6 bases and J by 11 bases, leaving 15 bases between them. The source is a man aged 18 to 30 who had mild COVID-19 (a few samples of this study predate the infection). Cell type and time point are not known. Specimen: PBMCs or a T cell subset sorted from them (not recorded which). The gene calls are TRBV6-5 and TRBJ2-3; perhaps TRBD2 as D (6 bases). This CDR3 is CASRKVPGEQYF. The DNA for the CDR3 is TGTGCCAGCAGGAAAGTACCGGGGGAGCAGTATTTT.